This TCR beta chain emerged from a study of CD8 T cells in ankylosing spondylitis. Study-wide results and limits: Typical of ankylosing spondylitis blood, it appeared, was a TCR beta motif of fewer than ten highly homologous variants.

Remarks on this clonotype: Its matching antigen is unknown.

CDR1 and CDR2 (germline): LGHNA, YSLEER. With 0 bases removed from V and 6 bases from J, the gap between germline ends came to 14 bases. This CDR3 is built from 15 residues. MiXCR, applied by TCRdb to the 5' RACE reads, yields one record per CDR3 protein. This table has approximately 520,000 distinct CDR3 sequences, approximately 5.3% appearing once. This sequence originates from a male donor with ankylosing spondylitis. This chain connects TRBV4-3 to TRBJ1-1, with D uncertain. Sequences were obtained from blood, either unsorted or a sorted T cell fraction (not recorded which). Here the CDR3 reads CASSQDARPGAEAFF. The DNA of the CDR3 is TGCGCCAGCAGCCAAGATGCCCGGCCGGGCGCTGAAGCTTTCTTT.